This T cell receptor beta chain was recorded in a study of T cells in Graves' hyperthyroidism and ophthalmopathy. Study-wide findings and caveats: Stable hyperthyroidism and ophthalmopathy were separated using 13 V-J signatures.

Germline V gene data show CDR1 as LNHDA and CDR2 as SQIVND (reference sequence). This CDR3 spans 18 amino acids. The trim removed 2 bases at V and 2 bases at J, leaving 11 bases unmatched. RNA transcripts gave rise to amplified TCR beta CDR3 regions. The study used the HTBI primer set for a first-round RT-PCR of the TCR CDR3. Using its own MiXCR run on the multiplex PCR reads, TCRdb lists one record per CDR3 protein. The table has a few hundred thousand distinct CDR3 sequences, 40% to 55% seen once. Regarding this clonotype: Its antigen is not known.

Exclusion of a patient resulted from uncontrolled infection, other autoimmune disease, pregnancy or lactation. This TCR derives from a woman between 18 and 29 years old with Graves' hyperthyroidism. Material for sequencing was peripheral blood or thyroid tissue (not recorded which). The chain joins TRBV19 to TRBJ2-2, with 7 bases fitting TRBD2. In DNA, the CDR3 is TGTGCCAGTAGTATAAGTCTAGTTCCGGGGGGTAACACCGGGGAGCTGTTTTTT. Protein sequence: CASSISLVPGGNTGELFF.